These 17 T cell receptor beta chains were sequenced from one sample in a study of T-cell reconstitution after alpha-beta-depleted transplantation in children. It was with unique molecular identifiers that the TCRbeta library was prepared. TCRdb called the PCR reads again in MiXCR, with one record for every CDR3 protein. The sample records 600,000 to 700,000 distinct CDR3 sequences, approximately 17% being singletons. The sequencing here drew on PBMCs from the stem cell graft donor, taken from the stem cell graft. These receptors originate from a human donor who donated a stem cell graft to a child with acute myeloid leukemia.

Comments on this clonotype: Given a much more abundant clone one base away, this may be a read error. The rearrangement uses TRBV29-1 and TRBJ2-3; maybe TRBD2 (6 bases). The CDR3 length is 15 residues. Trimming cost V 4 bases and J 0 bases, with 14 bases left between them. Per germline, CDR1 SQVTM and CDR2 ANQGSEA. The CDR3 nucleotides are TGCAGCGTTGTTCCTGGGGACTCAAGCACAGATACGCAGTATTTT. Translated, it gives CSVVPGDSSTDTQYF.

This clonotype has just a few counts. This rearrangement joins TRBV7-9 to TRBJ2-7; TRBD1 is a possible D gene (7 bases). CDR1 and CDR2 (germline): SEHNR, FQNEAQ (reference sequence). Between the trimmed V and J ends, which lost 10 bases and 1 base, there was a span of 14 bases. CDR3 size: 13 residues. The CDR3 region is CATRRDSSYEQYF. Written as DNA, the CDR3 is TGTGCCACCCGGCGGGACAGTTCCTACGAGCAGTACTTC.

The V gene is TRBV10-3, the J gene TRBJ2-1; TRBD1 matches 8 bases. The V and J ends lost 6 bases and 2 bases, in that order; junction bases with no gene match: 6. The CDR3 extends over 15 amino acids. From germline, CDR1 is ENHRY and CDR2 SYGVKD. CDR3 residues: CAISRTGRTYNEQFF. CDR3 coding DNA: TGTGCCATCAGCCGGACAGGGCGAACCTACAATGAGCAGTTCTTC.

This chain links TRBV20-1 with TRBJ1-5, with 8 bases that match TRBD1. CDR1 and CDR2 from the germline V gene are DFQATT and SNEGSKA (reference sequence). This CDR3 is 13 amino acids long. V lost 3 bases and J lost 7; bases outside the gene matches: 5. The CDR3, as DNA: TGCAGTGCTAGTTCGGCAGGGGGCCAGCCCCAGCATTTT. Amino acids: CSASSAGGQPQHF.

This clonotype was counted a few times. The chain has TRBV7-9 and TRBJ1-2; TRBD1 matches 7 bases. V was clipped by 0 bases and J by 8 bases; unmatched bases: 6. Germline CDR1 reads SEHNR; CDR2 reads FQNEAQ (reference sequence). The CDR3 is 14 amino acids. CDR3 nucleotides: TGTGCCAGCAGCTTAGCGTTGACAGGGCAAGGCTACACCTTC. Translation: CASSLALTGQGYTF.

This clonotype was counted ten times or more. V usage is TRBV5-6 and J usage is TRBJ2-1; either TRBD1 or TRBD2 may fit D (6 bases each). The germline V gene encodes CDR1 SGHDT and CDR2 YYEEEE. The CDR3 sequence is 14 residues long. The V and J ends lost 6 bases and 0 bases respectively, with 10 bases between them. The CDR3 DNA reads as TGTGCCAGCATAGGGGGGAGCTCCTACAATGAGCAGTTCTTC. This gives the protein CASIGGSSYNEQFF.

A note on this clonotype: This may come from a read error, since a much larger clone is one base off. The chain has TRBV20-1 and TRBJ2-7; D is perhaps TRBD1 or TRBD2 (5 bases each). The CDR3 extends over 13 amino acids. Germline CDR1 is DFQATT and CDR2 is SNEGSKA (reference sequence). The ends were cut back, 3 bases at V and 4 bases at J, with 13 bases in the middle. For the CDR3, the DNA is TGCAGTGCTAGGGGACCCGTATGGTACGAGCAGTACTTC. This encodes CSARGPVWYEQYF.

There are a few counts of this clonotype. The genes are TRBV5-1 and TRBJ2-5; D is unresolved. The CDR3 sequence is 13 residues long. V lost 3 bases and J 3 bases, leaving 9 bases between the germline ends. Per germline, CDR1 SGHRS and CDR2 YFSETQ. The CDR3, as DNA: TGCGCCAGCAGCTCCCACACGGAAGAGACCCAGTACTTC. Its protein product is CASSSHTEETQYF.

The chain couples TRBV5-1 to TRBJ2-3; D perhaps matches TRBD1 (6 bases). V was pared by 1 base and J by 2 bases, with 11 bases between. The CDR3 is 15 residues long. CDR1 is SGHRS, CDR2 YFSETQ, per germline. CDR3 nucleotides: TGCGCCAGCAGCTTGAAACAGGGCCACACAGATACGCAGTATTTT. Its protein product is CASSLKQGHTDTQYF.

At least ten counts were recorded for this clonotype. V gene TRBV5-1 combines with J gene TRBJ2-1, with D perhaps matching TRBD1 or TRBD2 (5 bases each). The CDR3 length is 15 residues. Germline V gene sequence: CDR1 SGHRS, CDR2 YFSETQ. V was clipped by 1 base and J by 3 bases, with 11 bases between them. The CDR3 loop reads CASSLLGTDYNEQFF. For the CDR3, the DNA is TGCGCCAGCAGCTTGCTCGGGACCGACTACAATGAGCAGTTCTTC.

This clonotype was counted many times. The J gene is TRBJ2-5, the V gene TRBV7-2, with 7 bases that match TRBD1. V lost 3 bases to trimming and J lost 3 bases; unmatched junction nucleotides: 7. CDR1 is SGHTA, CDR2 FQGNSA, per germline. The CDR3 contains 15 residues. CDR3 region: CASSFGTDREETQYF. CDR3 nucleotide sequence: TGTGCCAGCAGCTTCGGAACCGACAGGGAAGAGACCCAGTACTTC.

This clonotype was counted a few times. The gene calls are TRBV13 and TRBJ2-5; D is ambiguous. Trimming removed 5 bases at V and 1 base at J, with 8 bases between. Looked up from germline, CDR1 is PRHDT and CDR2 is FYEKMQ (reference sequence). The CDR3 is made up of 13 amino acids. The CDR3 here is CASSPYVQETQYF. CDR3 bases: TGTGCCAGCAGCCCGTACGTCCAAGAGACCCAGTACTTC.

This clonotype turned up a few times. The chain employs TRBV29-1 and TRBJ2-7; D possibly uses TRBD1 or TRBD2 (5 bases each). There are 14 residues in the CDR3. CDR1 SQVTM and CDR2 ANQGSEA come from the germline V gene. Trimming pared 6 bases from V and 3 bases from J, leaving 18 bases between. The CDR3 spells CSVRGGAGHYEQYF. For the CDR3, the DNA is TGCAGCGTGAGGGGTGGTGCAGGGCACTACGAGCAGTACTTC.

This clonotype came up a few times. The CDR3 DNA reads TGTGCCAGCAGCTTACACCAGGGTATTAGCACAGATACGCAGTATTTT. It specifies CASSLHQGISTDTQYF. The chain joins TRBV7-3 to TRBJ2-3, with D perhaps TRBD1 (5 bases). Germline V gives CDR1 SGHTA, CDR2 FQGTGA. V shed 2 bases and J shed 0 bases, with 12 bases lying between them. The CDR3 loop spans 16 amino acids.

This clonotype has at least ten counts. The genes are TRBV6-5 and TRBJ2-3; D gene uncertain. The CDR3 length is 13 residues. Germline CDR1 MNHEY, CDR2 SVGAGI. V dropped 9 bases and J dropped 1 base, with 11 bases sitting between them. The CDR3 protein is CASRAPGTDTQYF. The CDR3 coding sequence is TGTGCCAGTCGGGCGCCCGGCACAGATACGCAGTATTTT.

The CDR3, as DNA: TGTGCCAGCAGCGTAGGTACCACAGGCGTCGGGGAGCTGTTTTTT. Its protein product is CASSVGTTGVGELFF. The V and J genes are TRBV9 and TRBJ2-2; possibly TRBD1 for D (5 bases). Trimming removed 0 bases from V and 7 bases from J, with 13 bases in between. CDR1 is SGDLS and CDR2 is YYNGEE in the germline V gene. The CDR3 extends over 15 amino acids.

This clonotype was counted ten times or more. This sequence joins TRBV29-1 and TRBJ1-4; D is perhaps TRBD1 (5 bases). CDR3 length: 13 amino acids. The germline V and J ends were trimmed by 7 bases and 8 bases, with 17 bases remaining between them. Germline CDR1 SQVTM, CDR2 ANQGSEA. CDR3 bases: TGCAGCGGGGACGGATCCTCTAGAGAAAAACTGTTTTTT. It specifies CSGDGSSREKLFF.